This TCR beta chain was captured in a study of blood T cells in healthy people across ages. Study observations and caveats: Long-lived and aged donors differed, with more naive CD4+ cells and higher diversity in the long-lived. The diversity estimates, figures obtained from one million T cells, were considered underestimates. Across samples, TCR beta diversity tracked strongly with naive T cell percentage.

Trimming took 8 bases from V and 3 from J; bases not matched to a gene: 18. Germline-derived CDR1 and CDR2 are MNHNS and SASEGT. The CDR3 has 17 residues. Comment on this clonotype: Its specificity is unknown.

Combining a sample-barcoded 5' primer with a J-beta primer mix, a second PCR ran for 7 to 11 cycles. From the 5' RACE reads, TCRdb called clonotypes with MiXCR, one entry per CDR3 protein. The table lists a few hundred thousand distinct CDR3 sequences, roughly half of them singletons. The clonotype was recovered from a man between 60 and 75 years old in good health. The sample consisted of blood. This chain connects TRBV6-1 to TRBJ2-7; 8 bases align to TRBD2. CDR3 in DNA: TGTGCCAGCTACAAAACGGGAGGGAGAGGGTCCGGCTACGAGCAGTACTTC. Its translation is CASYKTGGRGSGYEQYF.